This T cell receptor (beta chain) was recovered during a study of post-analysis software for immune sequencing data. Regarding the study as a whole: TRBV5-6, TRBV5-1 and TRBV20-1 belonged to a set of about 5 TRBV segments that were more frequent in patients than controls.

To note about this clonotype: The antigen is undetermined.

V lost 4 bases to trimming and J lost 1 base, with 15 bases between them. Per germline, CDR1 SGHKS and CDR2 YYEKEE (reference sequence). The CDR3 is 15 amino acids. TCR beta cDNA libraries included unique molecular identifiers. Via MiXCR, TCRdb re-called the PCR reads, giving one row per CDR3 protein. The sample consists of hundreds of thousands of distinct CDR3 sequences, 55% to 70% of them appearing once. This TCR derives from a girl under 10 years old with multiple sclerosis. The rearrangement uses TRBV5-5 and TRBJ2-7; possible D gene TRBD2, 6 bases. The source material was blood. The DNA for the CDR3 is TGTGCCAGCAGCCCCCCGCACGGAGGGTCCTACGAGCAGTACTTC. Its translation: CASSPPHGGSYEQYF.